This T cell receptor beta chain emerged from a study of blood T cell repertoires in COVID-19. Study background: Acute and convalescent COVID-19 samples came from the United States, Italy and Spain.

As processed by the authors: Amplification of reference gene primers was used by the study to estimate nucleated cell counts. Clones were sequenced by immunoSEQ multiplex PCR, and TCRdb holds only the in-frame ones, with some missing. D and trimming come from the DNA, and the V and J calls and clone size come from that table. The table includes about 240,000 clones, about four fifths detected once. Germline CDR1 and CDR2: MDHEN and SYDVKM. The length of the CDR3 is 14 residues. The V end lost 1 base, the J end lost 1 base, and 7 bases lay between the germline ends. It was during active infection that Seattle patients were enrolled and then longitudinally followed.

V is TRBV28 and J is TRBJ1-2; the D is unclear. The sample was peripheral blood. The TCR was taken from a woman aged 80 or over with COVID-19, enrolled during active disease. The CDR3 here is CASSLSHGNYGYTF. The CDR3 DNA follows: TGTGCCAGCAGTTTATCCCACGGTAACTATGGCTACACCTTC.